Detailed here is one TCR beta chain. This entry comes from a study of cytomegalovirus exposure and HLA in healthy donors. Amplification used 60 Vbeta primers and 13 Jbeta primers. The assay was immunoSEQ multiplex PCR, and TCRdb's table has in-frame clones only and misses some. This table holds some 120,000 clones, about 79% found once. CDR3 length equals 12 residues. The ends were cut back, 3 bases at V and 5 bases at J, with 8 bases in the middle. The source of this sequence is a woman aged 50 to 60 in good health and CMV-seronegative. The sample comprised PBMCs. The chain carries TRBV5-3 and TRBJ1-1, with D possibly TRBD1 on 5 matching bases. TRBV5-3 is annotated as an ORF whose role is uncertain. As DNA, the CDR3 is TGTGCCAGAAGCTACAGACAGACTGAAGCTTTCTTT. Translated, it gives CARSYRQTEAFF.